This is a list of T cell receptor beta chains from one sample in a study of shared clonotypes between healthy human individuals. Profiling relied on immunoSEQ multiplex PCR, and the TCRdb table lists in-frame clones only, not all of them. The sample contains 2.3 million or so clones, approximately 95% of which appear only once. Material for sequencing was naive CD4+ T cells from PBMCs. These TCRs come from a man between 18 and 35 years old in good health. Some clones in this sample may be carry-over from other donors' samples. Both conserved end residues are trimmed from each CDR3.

CDR3aa: ASSESRRGSYNEQF; j_gene: TRBJ2-1; v_gene: TRBV10-1
CDR3aa: ASSRQGLHALNTEAF; j_gene: TRBJ1-1; v_gene: TRBV18
CDR3aa: ASSPRTGTFYEQY; j_gene: TRBJ2-7; v_gene: TRBV18
CDR3aa: ASRPGVFYNEQF; j_gene: TRBJ2-1; v_gene: TRBV7-2
CDR3aa: ASSLLSGRALSETQY; j_gene: TRBJ2-5; v_gene: TRBV5-1
CDR3aa: ASSSWGGYEQY; j_gene: TRBJ2-7; v_gene: TRBV5-1
CDR3aa: ASSPNNEQF; j_gene: TRBJ2-1; v_gene: TRBV19
CDR3aa: ASSFKTSGSSLGTGELF; j_gene: TRBJ2-2; v_gene: TRBV5-4
CDR3aa: ASSLLTQANTEAF; j_gene: TRBJ1-1; v_gene: TRBV7-3
CDR3aa: ASSFYSGTGELF; j_gene: TRBJ2-2; v_gene: TRBV7-2
CDR3aa: ASSLYAGGSSSYNEQF; j_gene: TRBJ2-1; v_gene: TRBV28
CDR3aa: SVVRAGGGETQY; j_gene: TRBJ2-5; v_gene: TRBV29-1
CDR3aa: ASSLGQGANEQY; j_gene: TRBJ2-7; v_gene: TRBV6-1
CDR3aa: ASSSTGAAYNEQF; j_gene: TRBJ2-1; v_gene: TRBV7-3